This T cell receptor beta chain was sequenced during a study of long-term antiretroviral therapy in people with HIV. Study-level points and caveats: Post-ART diversity increased but stayed below transplant donor controls.

The libraries were made with immunoSEQ v3.0 at survey level. Profiled with immunoSEQ multiplex PCR; TCRdb holds only in-frame clones, not every one. This sample has some 43,000 clones, with roughly 86% found just once. On this clone: The target antigen is unknown.

CDR3 length: 13 residues. V shed 6 bases and J 4 bases; nucleotides not matched to a gene: 2. The germline gives CDR1 SNHLY, CDR2 FYNNEI. The genes are TRBV2 and TRBJ2-3, with 9 bases fitting TRBD1. This specimen was unsorted PBMCs, taken 0.1 years before starting antiretroviral therapy. This sequence originates from a woman aged 45-65 years with HIV. The CDR3 coding sequence is TGTGCCAGCAGAAGACAGGGGGCAGATACGCAGTATTTT. Residues: CASRRQGADTQYF.